These T cell receptor beta chains were read from a single sample in a study of T cell responses to AZD1222 COVID-19 vaccine. Sequenced by immunoSEQ multiplex PCR; TCRdb stores in-frame clones only, minus some. The table records about 140,000 clones, around 90% of them present only once. Sequenced here: peripheral blood, sampled 28 days after the second AZD1222 dose. Receptors were obtained from an adult who received the AZD1222 COVID-19 vaccine. Each CDR3 is given with its conserved first and last residue. D genes are given only for firm matches. Rows give clone size only sometimes, using once, few, many, or a class for an expanded clone.

-	TRBJ1-1	TRBV9	-	CASSGRGGLDTEAFF	TGTGCCAGCAGCGGCCGGGGAGGTTTGGACACTGAAGCTTTCTTT
TRBD1	TRBJ1-2	TRBV7-8	-	CASSLGGQGENYGYTF	TGTGCCAGCAGCTTAGGCGGACAGGGGGAAAACTATGGCTACACCTTC
TRBD2	TRBJ2-3	TRBV4-2	once	CASSQTGTSGADTQYF	TGTGCCAGCAGCCAAACCGGGACTAGCGGGGCAGATACGCAGTATTTT
-	TRBJ2-2	TRBV5-1	-	CASGPKDSRITGELFF	TGCGCCAGCGGACCCAAAGACAGTCGTATTACCGGGGAGCTGTTTTTT
TRBD1	TRBJ2-7	TRBV6-5	-	CASTRTGDVYEQYF	TGTGCCAGCACTCGGACAGGGGACGTCTACGAGCAGTACTTC
-	TRBJ2-2	TRBV19	-	CASMADTGELFF	TGTGCCAGTATGGCTGACACCGGGGAGCTGTTTTTT
-	TRBJ1-1	TRBV19	-	CASSTPEYTLNTEAFF	TGTGCCAGTAGCACCCCCGAATACACTCTGAACACTGAAGCTTTCTTT
-	TRBJ2-7	TRBV4-3	-	CASSQDHSGPFYEQYF	TGCGCCAGCAGCCAAGACCACAGCGGACCTTTCTACGAGCAGTACTTC
-	TRBJ2-3	TRBV9	-	CASSVAGGLTDTQYF	TGTGCCAGCAGCGTAGCGGGCGGACTCACAGATACGCAGTATTTT
-	TRBJ1-1	TRBV29-1	-	CSVAPMNTEAFF	TGCAGCGTTGCGCCCATGAACACTGAAGCTTTCTTT
TRBD1	TRBJ2-2	TRBV7-6	-	CASSARGTGNTGELFF	TGTGCCAGCAGCGCCCGAGGGACAGGGAACACCGGGGAGCTGTTTTTT
TRBD2	TRBJ2-1	TRBV7-2	-	CASSLGLAGPNEQFF	TGTGCCAGCAGCTTAGGACTAGCGGGACCCAATGAGCAGTTCTTC
-	TRBJ1-1	TRBV11-2	-	CASSPLTEAFF	TGTGCCAGCAGCCCGTTGACTGAAGCTTTCTTT
TRBD2	TRBJ2-1	TRBV7-3	-	CASSLRLAPKYNEQFF	TGTGCCAGCAGCTTAAGACTAGCCCCCAAGTACAATGAGCAGTTCTTC
-	TRBJ1-5	TRBV7-8	-	CASSPVNQPQHF	TGTGCCAGCAGCCCGGTAAATCAGCCCCAGCATTTT
-	TRBJ2-3	TRBV7-5	-	CARSLGKPTPRAQYF	TGTGCCAGAAGCTTAGGTAAACCGACCCCAAGGGCGCAGTATTTT